This is a list of T cell receptor beta chains from one sample in a study of monozygotic twins with inflammatory bowel disease. No DNA is given; TCRdb re-called the 5' RACE reads and lists each CDR3 protein once. The sample's table shows approximately 330,000 distinct CDR3 sequences. The sample consisted of blood. The receptors shown here come from a human donor with ulcerative colitis or Crohn's disease, or a healthy co-twin of an affected twin (not recorded which). Both conserved end residues are part of each CDR3.

V	J	CDR3
TRBV27	TRBJ1-1	CASSPRQGHMNTEAFF
TRBV20-1	TRBJ2-7	CSAPAGGLYEQYF
TRBV7-2	TRBJ1-1	CASSPRPEDTEAFF
TRBV20-1	TRBJ1-5	CSARGDSNQPQHF
TRBV20-1	TRBJ2-3	CSALTSATDTQYF
TRBV5-1	TRBJ2-3	CASSLGQLSTDTQYF
TRBV5-1	TRBJ2-7	CASRSDSYEQYF
TRBV5-1	TRBJ2-7	CASSLEVRYEQYF
TRBV10-3	TRBJ2-5	CAISDPTSGGPGSQYF
TRBV15	TRBJ2-3	CATSREAIDIDTQYF
TRBV11-2	TRBJ2-2	CASSLIAGLDAGELFF
TRBV5-1	TRBJ2-3	CASSYGTSRQDTQYF
TRBV5-1	TRBJ2-7	CASSFQDLGYEQYF
TRBV19	TRBJ2-1	CASRFGQAAYNEQFF
TRBV7-2	TRBJ2-4	CASSLYREQNIQYF
TRBV29-1	TRBJ2-7	CSVTRQGAYEQYF
TRBV20-1	TRBJ1-2	CSAREVLGGESGGYTF
TRBV7-9	TRBJ2-1	CASSFRDRRNAYNEQFF
TRBV20-1	TRBJ2-7	CSARDDYEQYF
TRBV12-3/TRBV12-4	TRBJ2-3	CASSLFGDDTDTQYF
TRBV3-1	TRBJ2-1	CASSQTDSYNEQFF
TRBV12-3/TRBV12-4	TRBJ1-5	CASTGTGKGGLFQPQHF
TRBV10-2	TRBJ2-1	CASSGGEGLNEQFF
TRBV12-3/TRBV12-4	TRBJ2-7	CASTNWGGTASRPNEQYF
TRBV20-1	TRBJ1-3	CSARDPAGNTIYF
TRBV18	TRBJ1-1	CASSRNPDSYGEMNTEAFF
TRBV10-1	TRBJ2-1	CASSDWEKDNEQFF
TRBV12-3/TRBV12-4	TRBJ1-1	CASSPGREAFF